These T cell receptor beta chains were read from a single sample in a study of blood T cell repertoires in COVID-19. The method was immunoSEQ multiplex PCR; TCRdb's version includes in-frame clones alone and lacks a portion of them. This sample has 150,000 to 200,000 clones, with 84% found just once. Sequencing was carried out using peripheral blood. These receptors came from a woman older than 75 with acute or convalescent COVID-19. Both conserved end residues are part of each CDR3. A D gene is named only where the DNA matches it firmly. Where a row states a size, it is once, few, many or the class of an expanded clone; other rows omit it.

v_gene: TRBV28
d_gene: TRBD2
j_gene: TRBJ2-1
abundance: -
CDR3nt: TGTGCCAGCAGTCCCCGGCTAGCGGGAGGGTACAATGAGCAGTTCTTC
CDR3aa: CASSPRLAGGYNEQFF

v_gene: TRBV15
d_gene: TRBD1
j_gene: TRBJ2-5
abundance: -
CDR3nt: TGTGCCACCAGCAGGTCCACAGGGGGGCGAGAGACCCAGTACTTC
CDR3aa: CATSRSTGGRETQYF

v_gene: TRBV28
d_gene: -
j_gene: TRBJ1-3
abundance: -
CDR3nt: TGTGCCAGCAGTAGCGACAGGTTAACTGGAAACACCATATATTTT
CDR3aa: CASSSDRLTGNTIYF

v_gene: TRBV5-5
d_gene: TRBD1
j_gene: TRBJ2-1
abundance: -
CDR3nt: TGTGCCAGCAGCCGGGACAGGGGGTCCTACAATGAGCAGTTCTTC
CDR3aa: CASSRDRGSYNEQFF

v_gene: TRBV5-1
d_gene: TRBD2
j_gene: TRBJ2-5
abundance: -
CDR3nt: TGCGCCAGCAGCCGACGCCTCACTAGCGTAAAAGAGACCCAGTACTTC
CDR3aa: CASSRRLTSVKETQYF

v_gene: TRBV25-1
d_gene: TRBD1
j_gene: TRBJ1-2
abundance: -
CDR3nt: TGTGCCAGCAGTGAGCCAGGGGGCATCCACGGCTACACCTTC
CDR3aa: CASSEPGGIHGYTF

v_gene: TRBV18
d_gene: -
j_gene: TRBJ1-5
abundance: -
CDR3nt: TGTGCCAGCTCAGAAGCTGCCCGTCAGCCCCAGCATTTT
CDR3aa: CASSEAARQPQHF

v_gene: TRBV9
d_gene: -
j_gene: TRBJ2-3
abundance: many
CDR3nt: TGTGCCAGCAGCGGACACCAAAGCACAGATACGCAGTATTTT
CDR3aa: CASSGHQSTDTQYF

v_gene: TRBV18
d_gene: TRBD1
j_gene: TRBJ1-5
abundance: -
CDR3nt: TGTGCCAGCTCACCGCCTTTGGCAGGGGGATGGCAGCCCCAGCATTTT
CDR3aa: CASSPPLAGGWQPQHF

v_gene: TRBV5-1
d_gene: TRBD1
j_gene: TRBJ1-6
abundance: -
CDR3nt: TGCGCCAGCAGCTTACGACAGGGCTCGGGCTCACCCCTCCACTTT
CDR3aa: CASSLRQGSGSPLHF

v_gene: TRBV9
d_gene: TRBD2
j_gene: TRBJ2-1
abundance: -
CDR3nt: TGTGCCAGCAGCGTCGGACTAGCGGGAGGAACGGAGCAGTTCTTC
CDR3aa: CASSVGLAGGTEQFF

v_gene: TRBV7-2
d_gene: TRBD1
j_gene: TRBJ1-3
abundance: -
CDR3nt: TGTGCCAGCAGCTCGAAACATGTCCCGGGACAGGGGGCCCTTCAGTATTTT
CDR3aa: CASSSKHVPGQGALQYF

v_gene: TRBV10-3
d_gene: TRBD1
j_gene: TRBJ1-1
abundance: -
CDR3nt: TGTGCCACTACTCAGGGGGAGAACACTGAAGCTTTCTTT
CDR3aa: CATTQGENTEAFF

v_gene: TRBV7-2
d_gene: -
j_gene: TRBJ2-2
abundance: -
CDR3nt: TGTGCCAGCGCAAGTGCAGGGAACACCGGGGAGCTGTTTTTT
CDR3aa: CASASAGNTGELFF

v_gene: TRBV18
d_gene: -
j_gene: TRBJ2-3
abundance: -
CDR3nt: TGTGCCAGCTCACCACTGACTAGTTCTACCGGCACAGATACGCAGTATTTT
CDR3aa: CASSPLTSSTGTDTQYF

v_gene: TRBV15
d_gene: TRBD1
j_gene: TRBJ2-4
abundance: -
CDR3nt: TGTGCCACCAGCGCCGGGACAGGGGACATTCAGTACTTC
CDR3aa: CATSAGTGDIQYF

v_gene: TRBV9
d_gene: TRBD2
j_gene: TRBJ2-1
abundance: -
CDR3nt: TGTGCCAGCAGCTCCCCCCGGACTAGCGGGAGCTGGGGGGACAATGAGCAGTTCTTC
CDR3aa: CASSSPRTSGSWGDNEQFF

v_gene: TRBV7-2
d_gene: TRBD1
j_gene: TRBJ2-3
abundance: -
CDR3nt: TGTGCCAGCAGTCGAGGACAGGGCCGCACAGATACGCAGTATTTT
CDR3aa: CASSRGQGRTDTQYF

v_gene: TRBV30
d_gene: TRBD1
j_gene: TRBJ1-6
abundance: once
CDR3nt: TGTGCCTGGGCAGACAGGGCATATAATTCACCCCTCCACTTT
CDR3aa: CAWADRAYNSPLHF

v_gene: TRBV10-3
d_gene: TRBD2
j_gene: TRBJ2-3
abundance: -
CDR3nt: TGTGCCATCAGAGATAGCGGGAGTCCCCGGGGGGCAGATACGCAGTATTTT
CDR3aa: CAIRDSGSPRGADTQYF

v_gene: TRBV19
d_gene: TRBD1
j_gene: TRBJ2-2
abundance: -
CDR3nt: TGTGCCAGTAGCTCGACCCTTGCCTGGACAGGGGACACCGGGGAGCTGTTTTTT
CDR3aa: CASSSTLAWTGDTGELFF

v_gene: TRBV5-1
d_gene: TRBD2
j_gene: TRBJ2-7
abundance: -
CDR3nt: TGCGCCAGCAGCCCCTCACTAGCGGCTAACTACGAGCAGTACTTC
CDR3aa: CASSPSLAANYEQYF

v_gene: TRBV27
d_gene: -
j_gene: TRBJ1-5
abundance: few
CDR3nt: TGTGCCAGCAGTTCAATCGGACAGCGGGGTCAGCCCCAGCATTTT
CDR3aa: CASSSIGQRGQPQHF

v_gene: TRBV19
d_gene: -
j_gene: TRBJ1-2
abundance: -
CDR3nt: TGTGCCAGTAGCTCGACAGGCCCTACGTATGGCTACACCTTC
CDR3aa: CASSSTGPTYGYTF

v_gene: TRBV5-1
d_gene: TRBD1
j_gene: TRBJ1-3
abundance: -
CDR3nt: TGCGCCAGCAGCTTGGAACAGGGGGCCGACACCATATATTTT
CDR3aa: CASSLEQGADTIYF

v_gene: TRBV10-3
d_gene: -
j_gene: TRBJ1-5
abundance: -
CDR3nt: TGTGCCATCAGTGAATTGTCTGGAGGCAATCAGCCCCAGCATTTT
CDR3aa: CAISELSGGNQPQHF

v_gene: TRBV9
d_gene: -
j_gene: TRBJ2-7
abundance: -
CDR3nt: TGTGCCAGCAGTCCAACAGAGCCCTCCTACGAGCAGTACTTC
CDR3aa: CASSPTEPSYEQYF

v_gene: TRBV6-6
d_gene: -
j_gene: TRBJ2-2
abundance: few
CDR3nt: TGTGCCAGCATCAGGGCCGGGGAGCTGTTTTTT
CDR3aa: CASIRAGELFF

v_gene: TRBV28
d_gene: -
j_gene: TRBJ1-2
abundance: -
CDR3nt: TGTGCCAGCAGTTCCGCAGGGGTCGCTAACTATGGCTACACCTTC
CDR3aa: CASSSAGVANYGYTF

v_gene: TRBV2
d_gene: TRBD2
j_gene: TRBJ2-5
abundance: -
CDR3nt: TGTGCCAGCAGTGGGGGACTAGGGAGACAAGAGACCCAGTACTTC
CDR3aa: CASSGGLGRQETQYF

v_gene: TRBV19
d_gene: -
j_gene: TRBJ1-6
abundance: -
CDR3nt: TGTGCCAGTAGTGAACGGGGTCTGGATTCACCCCTCCACTTT
CDR3aa: CASSERGLDSPLHF

v_gene: TRBV7-9
d_gene: -
j_gene: TRBJ1-1
abundance: once
CDR3nt: TGTGCCAGCAGCTTAGAACTCCCGAACACTGAAGCTTTCTTT
CDR3aa: CASSLELPNTEAFF

v_gene: TRBV7-9
d_gene: -
j_gene: TRBJ1-1
abundance: -
CDR3nt: TGTGCCAGCAGCAGCTATTTGAACACTGAAGCTTTCTTT
CDR3aa: CASSSYLNTEAFF

v_gene: TRBV29-1
d_gene: TRBD2
j_gene: TRBJ2-4
abundance: once
CDR3nt: TGCAGCGTTGTTAGGCGGGAGGGCCCGACCAAAAACATTCAGTACTTC
CDR3aa: CSVVRREGPTKNIQYF

v_gene: TRBV19
d_gene: -
j_gene: TRBJ1-5
abundance: -
CDR3nt: TGTGCCAGTAGTATAGACAGGGGAAATCAGCCCCAGCATTTT
CDR3aa: CASSIDRGNQPQHF

v_gene: TRBV12-3/TRBV12-4
d_gene: -
j_gene: TRBJ1-1
abundance: -
CDR3nt: TGTGCCAGCAGTTTAGTCCGGGCTGAAGCTTTCTTT
CDR3aa: CASSLVRAEAFF

v_gene: TRBV5-1
d_gene: TRBD2
j_gene: TRBJ2-1
abundance: -
CDR3nt: TGCGCCAGCAGCACCAGCAGCGGGAGTTGGAATGAGCAGTTCTTC
CDR3aa: CASSTSSGSWNEQFF

v_gene: TRBV28
d_gene: -
j_gene: TRBJ2-7
abundance: few
CDR3nt: TGTGCCAGCAGTTTTCCAGGGGCCCAGGGGTACGAGCAGTACTTC
CDR3aa: CASSFPGAQGYEQYF

v_gene: TRBV20-1
d_gene: -
j_gene: TRBJ2-2
abundance: -
CDR3nt: TGCAGTGCTAGTGTCGGGACTCCGAACACCGGGGAGCTGTTTTTT
CDR3aa: CSASVGTPNTGELFF

v_gene: TRBV4-1
d_gene: -
j_gene: TRBJ2-4
abundance: -
CDR3nt: TGCGCCAGCAGCCAATTCTGGGCTCTAGCCAAAAACATTCAGTACTTC
CDR3aa: CASSQFWALAKNIQYF

v_gene: TRBV27
d_gene: -
j_gene: TRBJ1-1
abundance: -
CDR3nt: TGTGCCAGCAAAACAGGGAACACTGAAGCTTTCTTT
CDR3aa: CASKTGNTEAFF

v_gene: TRBV19
d_gene: TRBD2
j_gene: TRBJ2-7
abundance: -
CDR3nt: TGTGCCAGTAGTATTTTTAGGGCGGGACTAGCGGGAATTCCCTACGAGCAGTACTTC
CDR3aa: CASSIFRAGLAGIPYEQYF